This T cell receptor (beta chain) was captured by sequencing in a study of blood T cell repertoires in COVID-19 (dated by TCRdb to 2018 to 2021). Regarding the complete study: The collaborator samples originated in the United States, Italy and Spain and spanned the acute and convalescent phases of COVID-19. The material from the prospective study consisted of cDNA or gDNA derived from T cells, B-cell-depleted T cells, or PBMCs. The sample metadata nearly always contained a de-identified subject ID, COVID-19 status, age in years and sex. Where available, HLA class I and class II types were taken from metadata supplied by the sample provider and were not determined by assay-based typing. Samples were obtained from the ongoing ImmuneRACE study (first 160 participants) and from over 1,000 subjects provided by 6 global collaborators. The repertoires were released in a freely available public database meant as a resource for research on the immune response to SARS-CoV-2. The dataset comprised deeply sampled blood TCRbeta repertoires from subjects exposed to, actively infected with, or recovered from COVID-19. Here is what the overall study found, with its caveats: How much clinical and demographic metadata was included differed by source and by participant, and the metadata was provided uncurated.

On this clone itself: What this receptor recognizes is not known. It has no much larger one-base neighbor in the sample; base qualities were not kept.

Germline trimming: 7 bases from V, 1 base from J; junction bases outside gene matches: 10. The CDR3 numbers 16 residues from cysteine through phenylalanine. Only CDR3 DNA is held: 48 bases, read in frame from base 1. CDR1 SGHRS and CDR2 YFSETQ were looked up in the germline V gene. At one collaborating source in Seattle, patients were enrolled during active infection and were followed longitudinally through the course of disease. The collaborating institutions used their own protocols to collect whole blood in K2EDTA tubes. For TCRbeta analysis, collaborators shipped samples as frozen whole blood, isolated PBMCs, or DNA extracted from either of those sample types. TCRbeta CDR3 regions were amplified from genomic DNA by means of the immunoSEQ Assay, a bias-controlled multiplex PCR. Per the authors' processing: The number of nucleated cells in each sample was estimated from the amplification of reference gene primers within the assay. To quantify the absolute abundance of each unique TCRbeta CDR3 rearrangement, sequence reads were collapsed and filtered. Productive Simpson clonality was computed per sample as the square root of Simpson's diversity index over productive rearrangements. The table was pulled from immuneACCESS by TCRdb, which kept in-frame rearrangements only. Such tables lose some clones; where checked, under half of the loss comes from unresolved V genes, and the rest has no known cause. V, J and clone size are taken as reported in that table, and D and trimming were inferred from the DNA itself. Recorded for this sample are around 250,000 clones; over 70% of them occurred a single time. The ten top clones hold approximately 10% of the sample.

This sequence was found in a woman in her seventies with COVID-19, enrolled during active disease. The chain links TRBV5-1 with TRBJ2-3; 9 nucleotides in the junction match TRBD1. The sequenced sample consisted of peripheral blood. CDR3 protein: CASRRRDRVGTDTQYF. The DNA sequence is given as TGCGCCAGCCGGCGACGGGACAGGGTGGGCACAGATACGCAGTATTTT.